Described below is a single T cell receptor (beta chain) sequence and its context. The method was immunoSEQ multiplex PCR; TCRdb's version includes in-frame clones alone and lacks a portion of them. The profile covers more than 250,000 clones, with 65% to 90% appearing a single time and about 10% taken by the ten largest. The study drew participants aged roughly 18 to 95 years from about two dozen US areas. The data were obtained in a study of blood T cell repertoires in COVID-19. As for the study in general: T cells, B-cell-depleted T cells, or PBMCs supplied cDNA or gDNA.

V was clipped by 3 bases and J by 4 bases; unmatched bases: 2. Looked up from germline, CDR1 is SGHRS and CDR2 is YFSETQ. The CDR3 has 15 residues. Sequenced input: PBMCs or T cells enriched from blood (not recorded which). This TCR was recovered from a woman aged 18-29 years who had recovered from COVID-19. The chain is built from TRBV5-1 and TRBJ2-3; TRBD2 matches 13 bases. This CDR3 reads CASSSGLAGPDTQYF. In DNA form, the CDR3 reads TGCGCCAGCAGCTCGGGACTAGCGGGGCCAGATACGCAGTATTTT.